This T cell receptor (beta chain) was captured in a study of T-cell memory formation after mild COVID-19. The sample holds many counts of this clonotype. Germline values: CDR1 DFQATT, CDR2 SNEGSKA (reference sequence). CDR3 length equals 13 residues. V dropped 1 base and J dropped 8 bases, with 15 bases sitting between them. The TCR alpha and TCR beta cDNA libraries, bearing sample barcodes and UMIs, were generated by 5'RACE using constant-segment primers. TCRdb re-called the 5' RACE reads with MiXCR, one entry per CDR3 protein. The sample holds fewer than 150,000 distinct CDR3 sequences, 5% to 6.5% seen once.

The source of this sequence is an adult woman who had mild COVID-19 (a few samples of this study predate the infection). Cell type and time point are not known. The sample was PBMCs or a T cell subset sorted from them (not recorded which). This rearrangement joins TRBV20-1 to TRBJ2-7; no reliable D call. CDR3 sequence (DNA): TGCAGTGCTAGAGCTCCCATTTTTTCTAAGCAGTACTTC. Translated: CSARAPIFSKQYF.